The clone carrying this TCR beta chain was seen ten or more times. These data are taken from a study of T cells in Graves' hyperthyroidism and ophthalmopathy. RNA transcripts yielded amplified TCR beta CDR3 regions. HTBI primers were used for first-round RT-PCR of the TCR CDR3. TCRdb independently ran MiXCR on the multiplex PCR reads; one entry per CDR3 protein. The repertoire holds about 210,000 distinct CDR3 sequences, approximately 17% seen once, with approximately 46% in the top ten. Per germline, CDR1 KGHDR and CDR2 SFDVKD. The CDR3 is made up of 15 amino acids. V was trimmed by 4 bases and J by 2 bases, leaving 13 bases between them.

The chain joins TRBV24-1 to TRBJ2-5, with TRBD2 as a possible D gene (5 bases). The receptor was derived from a middle-aged man with Graves' hyperthyroidism. The sample was blood. CDR3 bases: TGTGCCACCAGTGACACTAGACGGTTACAAGAGACCCAGTACTTC. Amino acid sequence: CATSDTRRLQETQYF.